A selection of T cell receptor beta chains follows, all from one sample in a study of shared clonotypes between healthy human individuals. Sequenced by immunoSEQ multiplex PCR; TCRdb stores in-frame clones only, minus some. The sample yields 1,400,000 or so clones, around 98.5% seen once. Input material: naive CD4+ T cells sorted from blood. Receptors were obtained from a young man in good health. Both conserved end residues are part of each CDR3. A D gene is named only where the DNA matches it firmly. Size tells how often a clone was seen (once, few, many) or the class of an expanded clone, and some rows leave it out.

j_gene	abundance	v_gene	d_gene	CDR3aa	CDR3nt
TRBJ2-2	NA	TRBV7-2	NA	CASSPFTLVAGGELFF	TGTGCCAGCAGCCCATTCACGTTGGTGGCCGGCGGGGAGCTGTTTTTT
TRBJ2-5	NA	TRBV21-1	NA	CASSKGEQVEWFGETQYF	TGTGCCAGCAGCAAAGGCGAGCAGGTTGAGTGGTTCGGGGAGACCCAGTACTTC
TRBJ2-3	NA	TRBV9	NA	CASSVVGQSSTDTQYF	TGTGCCAGCAGCGTAGTCGGACAGTCTTCCACAGATACGCAGTATTTT
TRBJ1-1	NA	TRBV27	NA	CASSFGGGTPAFF	TGTGCCAGCAGTTTCGGGGGAGGAACCCCGGCTTTCTTT
TRBJ2-1	NA	TRBV6-1	TRBD2	CASSNSGGPYNEQFF	TGTGCCAGCAGTAATAGCGGGGGGCCCTACAATGAGCAGTTCTTC
TRBJ2-7	once	TRBV28	NA	CASSLDGTRAEQYF	TGTGCCAGCAGTTTAGACGGGACCCGGGCCGAGCAGTACTTC
TRBJ1-2	NA	TRBV4-1	NA	CASSQRVGGAVTSTF	TGCGCCAGCAGCCAAAGGGTGGGCGGGGCCGTAACTTCCACCTTC
TRBJ2-3	once	TRBV29-1	NA	CSVDSDGSTDTQYF	TGCAGCGTGGACAGCGACGGCAGCACAGATACGCAGTATTTT
TRBJ1-5	NA	TRBV28	TRBD1	CASSSPTGFSNQPQHF	TGTGCCAGCAGTTCCCCGACAGGGTTCTCGAATCAGCCCCAGCATTTT
TRBJ2-7	NA	TRBV5-1	NA	CASSGGEGQYF	TGCGCCAGCAGTGGCGGGGAAGGGCAGTACTTC
TRBJ2-7	NA	TRBV6-5	NA	CASSYSIRVVHEQYF	TGTGCCAGCAGTTACTCGATAAGGGTTGTCCACGAGCAGTACTTC
TRBJ2-7	NA	TRBV5-1	NA	CASSIPGSHEQYF	TGCGCCAGCAGCATTCCTGGATCCCACGAGCAGTACTTC
TRBJ2-5	NA	TRBV27	TRBD1	CASTKTGGTKTQYF	TGTGCCAGCACCAAAACAGGGGGCACAAAGACCCAGTACTTC
TRBJ2-2	NA	TRBV5-1	TRBD2	CASSQLAGDTGELFF	TGCGCCAGCAGCCAACTAGCGGGAGACACCGGGGAGCTGTTTTTT
TRBJ2-3	NA	TRBV5-1	NA	CASSLKLGADTQYF	TGCGCCAGCAGCTTGAAACTAGGTGCAGATACGCAGTATTTT
TRBJ2-7	NA	TRBV5-1	NA	CASSFLDGSYEQYF	TGCGCCAGCAGCTTTCTGGACGGCTCCTACGAGCAGTACTTC
TRBJ2-1	NA	TRBV7-8	TRBD2	CASSRGLADRYNEQFF	TGTGCCAGCAGCCGGGGACTAGCGGACCGATACAATGAGCAGTTCTTC
TRBJ1-3	NA	TRBV5-6	NA	CASSAGQYSGNTIYF	TGTGCCAGCAGCGCCGGTCAGTACTCTGGAAACACCATATATTTT
TRBJ2-1	NA	TRBV27	TRBD1	CASSLRWHGQGKSYNEQFF	TGTGCCAGCAGTTTACGTTGGCACGGACAGGGGAAATCCTACAATGAGCAGTTCTTC
TRBJ2-2	NA	TRBV27	TRBD2	CASSLLAGVTGELFF	TGTGCCAGCAGTTTGTTAGCGGGAGTTACCGGGGAGCTGTTTTTT
TRBJ2-3	NA	TRBV5-4	TRBD2	CASRSLAGGLADTQYF	TGTGCCAGCAGATCATTAGCGGGAGGGTTGGCAGATACGCAGTATTTT
TRBJ2-5	NA	TRBV7-2	TRBD2	CASSPDSGRGSSGTQYF	TGTGCCAGCAGCCCAGACAGCGGGAGAGGTTCAAGTGGGACCCAGTACTTC
TRBJ2-7	NA	TRBV25-1	NA	CASSERLGEQYF	TGTGCCAGCAGTGAAAGACTTGGCGAGCAGTACTTC
TRBJ2-7	once	TRBV12-5	NA	CASGLGQAWNEQYF	TGTGCTAGTGGTTTGGGACAGGCTTGGAACGAGCAGTACTTC
TRBJ2-7	NA	TRBV7-9	NA	CASSSSEYSYEQYF	TGTGCCAGCAGCTCAAGCGAATACTCCTACGAGCAGTACTTC
TRBJ2-7	NA	TRBV7-9	NA	CASSLDGRSYEQYF	TGTGCCAGCAGCTTAGACGGGAGATCCTACGAGCAGTACTTC
TRBJ1-4	NA	TRBV5-6	NA	CASSLGAGVAEKLFF	TGTGCCAGCAGCTTGGGGGCAGGGGTGGCTGAAAAACTGTTTTTT
TRBJ2-7	once	TRBV5-1	NA	CASSLLGPAHSEQYF	TGCGCCAGCAGCCTCCTGGGCCCTGCCCACTCCGAGCAGTACTTC
TRBJ2-7	NA	TRBV9	TRBD2	CASSVQARTSSYEQYF	TGTGCCAGCAGCGTTCAGGCCAGGACTAGTTCGTACGAGCAGTACTTC
TRBJ1-2	NA	TRBV2	NA	CASKDTYNYGYTF	TGTGCCAGCAAGGATACCTATAACTATGGCTACACCTTC
TRBJ2-1	NA	TRBV5-1	NA	CASSLYRTNNEQFF	TGCGCCAGCAGCTTGTACAGGACCAACAATGAGCAGTTCTTC
TRBJ1-4	NA	TRBV18	TRBD1	CASSHGTGDEKLFF	TGTGCCAGCTCACACGGGACAGGGGATGAAAAACTGTTTTTT
TRBJ2-7	NA	TRBV29-1	TRBD2	CSVEDVAGGRNYEQYF	TGCAGCGTTGAAGATGTAGCGGGAGGGCGTAATTACGAGCAGTACTTC
TRBJ1-2	NA	TRBV6-4	NA	CASSDSWGAKSGYTF	TGTGCCAGCAGTGACTCTTGGGGCGCAAAATCCGGCTACACCTTC
TRBJ2-6	once	TRBV18	NA	CASSPLGANVLTF	TGTGCCAGCTCACCACTTGGGGCCAACGTCCTGACTTTC
TRBJ2-1	NA	TRBV19	TRBD2	CASSLPIGLAGVNEQFF	TGTGCCAGTAGTCTCCCCATAGGACTAGCGGGAGTCAATGAGCAGTTCTTC
TRBJ1-2	NA	TRBV5-1	TRBD1	CASSLNDRDGGYTF	TGCGCCAGCAGCTTGAACGACAGGGACGGTGGCTACACCTTC
TRBJ1-4	NA	TRBV25-1	NA	CASSELQAPNEKLFF	TGTGCCAGCAGTGAATTGCAGGCTCCAAATGAAAAACTGTTTTTT
TRBJ2-7	once	TRBV4-1	TRBD2	CASSQELAGVYEQYF	TGCGCCAGCAGCCAAGAACTAGCGGGAGTCTACGAGCAGTACTTC
TRBJ2-7	once	TRBV6-5	TRBD2	CASSSRSGSIDEQYF	TGTGCCAGCAGTTCCCGTAGCGGGAGTATCGACGAGCAGTACTTC
TRBJ2-1	NA	TRBV27	TRBD2	CASSRGSGRRFNEQFF	TGTGCCAGCAGTCGCGGTAGCGGGAGGAGATTCAATGAGCAGTTCTTC
TRBJ2-7	NA	TRBV30	NA	CAWEGQGTGYEQYF	TGTGCCTGGGAGGGGCAAGGGACCGGCTACGAGCAGTACTTC
TRBJ2-1	NA	TRBV9	TRBD2	CASGPEGLVNNEQFF	TGTGCCAGCGGCCCTGAGGGACTAGTTAACAATGAGCAGTTCTTC
TRBJ2-7	NA	TRBV10-3	TRBD2	CAISESWVAGLITYEQYF	TGTGCCATCAGTGAGTCGTGGGTAGCGGGACTGATTACCTACGAGCAGTACTTC
TRBJ1-1	NA	TRBV6-1	NA	CASSEASRPLNTEAFF	TGTGCCAGCAGTGAAGCGTCGAGACCCCTGAACACTGAAGCTTTCTTT
TRBJ2-3	NA	TRBV10-3	NA	CAIRSGDTQYF	TGTGCCATCAGGTCCGGGGATACGCAGTATTTT
TRBJ1-5	NA	TRBV2	NA	CASSLQGSQPQHF	TGTGCCAGCAGTTTACAGGGTAGTCAGCCCCAGCATTTT
TRBJ1-1	NA	TRBV5-1	NA	CASSAGAGESTEAFF	TGCGCCAGCAGCGCCGGGGCGGGGGAGAGCACTGAAGCTTTCTTT